Listed here is a single T cell receptor (beta chain). Germline V gives CDR1 MNHNY, CDR2 SVGAGI (reference sequence). The trim removed 2 bases at V and 6 bases at J, leaving 8 bases unmatched. There are 15 residues in the CDR3. TCRdb keeps only in-frame clones here, not all; method: immunoSEQ multiplex PCR. The repertoire includes 79,000 or so clones, 85% to 95% of them detected once, and roughly 0.36% sits in the top ten. The record originates from a study of technical replicates of blood from a few donors. This TCR was sampled from a human donor in good health. This sequence joins TRBV6-6 and TRBJ2-7; 9 bases match TRBD1. The specimen was T cells isolated from PBMCs. Here the CDR3 reads CASSYRGTGPLEQYF. The CDR3 DNA sequence: TGTGCCAGCAGTTACCGAGGGACAGGGCCCCTCGAGCAGTACTTC.